This TCR beta chain was identified in a study of shared T cell receptors in the human thymus. TCRdb keeps only in-frame clones here, not all; method: immunoSEQ multiplex PCR. The sample carries tens of thousands of clones, about 96% recorded once. V was pared by 6 bases and J by 4 bases, with 7 bases between. This CDR3 region has 12 residues. Germline-derived CDR1 and CDR2 are MNHNY and SVGAGI (reference sequence). Sequenced material: thymocytes. The sequence was obtained from a human donor. The rearrangement joins TRBV6-6 to TRBJ2-1; D uncertain. As DNA, the CDR3 is TGTGCCAGCAGCGGAATGTACAATGAGCAGTTCTTC. Residues: CASSGMYNEQFF.